This T cell receptor beta chain comes out of a study of PD-1 blockade in classical Hodgkin lymphoma. The table came from immunoSEQ multiplex PCR; TCRdb's copy has only in-frame clones and leaves some out. The table has about 50,000 clones, around 90% seen once. Time point meaning: cycle 4 day 1 (C4D1), after 6 weeks of nivolumab. Every one of the patients relapsed after autologous stem cell transplantation (brentuximab vedotin exposure was variable). Each best response was a complete response, a partial response or progressive disease. Concerning this clone itself: The antigen is undetermined.

The study, taken as a whole, reports: Complete responders entered with baseline diversity on par with newly diagnosed patients, the results showed. Unlike CD8+ TCR diversity, which did not rise significantly by C4D1, CD4+ TCR diversity did. When set against healthy donors, newly diagnosed patients were reported to show lower baseline TCR diversity.

The V gene end was trimmed by 0 bases and the J gene end by 2 bases; junction bases not matched to a gene: 1. Looked up from germline, CDR1 is SGHAT and CDR2 is FQNNGV. CDR3 size: 15 residues. This receptor was taken from a human donor with classical Hodgkin lymphoma. Sequences were derived from peripheral blood mononuclear cells (PBMCs), sampled before the fourth cycle of nivolumab. The chain employs TRBV11-2 and TRBJ2-7; 10 nucleotides agree with TRBD2. The CDR3 DNA is TGTGCCAGCAGCTTAGATACTAGCGGGGCCTACGAGCAGTACTTC. Protein product: CASSLDTSGAYEQYF.